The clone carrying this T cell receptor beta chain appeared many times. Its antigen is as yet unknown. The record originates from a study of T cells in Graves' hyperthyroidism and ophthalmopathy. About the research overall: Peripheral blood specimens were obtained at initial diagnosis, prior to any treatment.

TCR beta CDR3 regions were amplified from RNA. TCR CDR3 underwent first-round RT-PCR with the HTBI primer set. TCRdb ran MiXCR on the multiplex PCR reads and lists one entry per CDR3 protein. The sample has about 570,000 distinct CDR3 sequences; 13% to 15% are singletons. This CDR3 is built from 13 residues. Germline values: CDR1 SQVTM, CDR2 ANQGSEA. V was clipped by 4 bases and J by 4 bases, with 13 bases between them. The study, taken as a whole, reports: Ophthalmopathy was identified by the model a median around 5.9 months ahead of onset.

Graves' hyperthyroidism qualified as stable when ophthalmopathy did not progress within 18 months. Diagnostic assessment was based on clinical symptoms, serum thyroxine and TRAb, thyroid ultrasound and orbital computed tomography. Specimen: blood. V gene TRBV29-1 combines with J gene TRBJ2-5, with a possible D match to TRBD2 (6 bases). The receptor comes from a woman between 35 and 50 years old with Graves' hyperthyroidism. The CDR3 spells CSVVRDSGETQYF. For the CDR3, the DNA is TGCAGCGTTGTTAGGGACTCAGGAGAGACCCAGTACTTC. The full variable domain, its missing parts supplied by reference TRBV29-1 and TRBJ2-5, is SAVISQKPSRDICQRGTSLTIQCQVDSQVTMMFWYRQQPGQSLTLIATANQGSEATYESGFVIDKFPISRPNLTFSTLTVSNMSPEDSSIYLCSVVRDSGETQYFGPGTRLLVL.